Each of the 4 T cell receptor beta chains below was sequenced from the same sample in a study of cytomegalovirus exposure and HLA in healthy donors. PCR amplification relied on 60 Vbeta primers (plus 13 Jbeta primers). Clones were read by immunoSEQ multiplex PCR, and TCRdb kept only the in-frame ones, dropping some. The sample carries 72,000 or so clones, about 68% recorded once. The sample was PBMCs. All receptors derive from a woman aged 25-40 years in good health and CMV-seropositive.

This chain links TRBV5-5 with TRBJ2-2, with D uncertain. Looked up from germline, CDR1 is SGHKS and CDR2 is YYEKEE (reference sequence). The CDR3 spans 14 residues. V was cut by 0 bases and J by 4 bases, with 7 bases left in between. CDR3 in DNA: TGTGCCAGCAGCTTGGCCGGTCCCACCGGGGAGCTGTTTTTT. Protein sequence: CASSLAGPTGELFF.

This clone was observed a handful of times. This chain uses TRBV7-9 with TRBJ2-1; TRBD2 agrees at 7 bases. The CDR3 sequence is 15 residues long. Germline values: CDR1 SEHNR, CDR2 FQNEAQ (reference sequence). After removal of 5 bases from V and 5 bases from J, the junction contained 9 bases not matched to a gene. CDR3 nucleotide sequence: TGTGCCAGCAGCCAGAGCGGGAAGTGGGACAATGAGCAGTTCTTC. Amino acid sequence: CASSQSGKWDNEQFF.

The V gene is TRBV7-9, the J gene TRBJ1-1; TRBD1 might be the D (6 bases). Per germline, CDR1 SEHNR and CDR2 FQNEAQ (reference sequence). The CDR3 extends over 15 amino acids. V was pared by 1 base and J by 3 bases, with 12 bases between. The CDR3 loop reads CASSLVPGADTEAFF. CDR3 DNA: TGTGCCAGCAGCTTAGTACCAGGGGCGGACACTGAAGCTTTCTTT. The entire variable domain, with the rest obtained from reference TRBV7-9 and TRBJ1-1, is as follows: DTGVSQNPRHKITKRGQNVTFRCDPISEHNRLYWYRQTLGQGPEFLTYFQNEAQLEKSRLLSDRFSAERPKGSFSTLEIQRTEQGDSAMYLCASSLVPGADTEAFFGQGTRLTVV.

The chain uses TRBV28 and TRBJ1-5, with a possible D match to TRBD1 (5 bases). CDR1 and CDR2 from the germline V gene are MDHEN and SYDVKM. The CDR3 covers 17 residues. Trimming pared 2 bases from V and 3 bases from J, leaving 17 bases between. The CDR3 loop reads CASSLIPTGRLNQPQHF. In nucleotides, the CDR3 is TGTGCCAGCAGTTTAATCCCCACAGGTCGACTCAATCAGCCCCAGCATTTT.